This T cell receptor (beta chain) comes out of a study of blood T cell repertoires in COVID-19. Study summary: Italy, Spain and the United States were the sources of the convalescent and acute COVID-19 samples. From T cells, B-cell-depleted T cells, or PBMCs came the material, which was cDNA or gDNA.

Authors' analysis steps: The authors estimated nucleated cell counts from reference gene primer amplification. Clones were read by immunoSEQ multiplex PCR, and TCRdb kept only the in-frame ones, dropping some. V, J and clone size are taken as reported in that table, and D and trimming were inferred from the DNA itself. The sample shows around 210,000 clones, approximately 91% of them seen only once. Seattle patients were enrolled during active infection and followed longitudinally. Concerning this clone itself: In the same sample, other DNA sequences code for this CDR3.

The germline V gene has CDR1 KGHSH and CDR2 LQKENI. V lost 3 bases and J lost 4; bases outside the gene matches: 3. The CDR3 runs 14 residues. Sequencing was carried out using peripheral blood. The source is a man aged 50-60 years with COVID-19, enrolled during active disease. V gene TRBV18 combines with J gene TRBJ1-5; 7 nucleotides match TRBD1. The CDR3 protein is CASSPETGNQPQHF. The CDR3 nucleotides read TGTGCCAGCTCACCGGAGACAGGGAATCAGCCCCAGCATTTT.